The T cell receptor beta chain under discussion was sequenced for a study of shared clonotypes between healthy human individuals. Naive CD8 populations comprised CD45RO-negative cells positively selected for CCR7, excluding terminally differentiated effector memory CD45RA+ cells. Note on this clone: Antigen: not known.

The protocol was immunoSEQ multiplex PCR, while the TCRdb copy is restricted to in-frame clones and leaves out a portion. The sample lists 2 million to 2.5 million clones; about 93% were seen once. Germline CDR1 and CDR2: MNHNY and SVGAGI (reference sequence). The V gene lost 6 bases and the J gene lost 1 base, with 13 bases spanning the gap. The CDR3 length is 14 residues. General observations from the study: Several donors held about 5.1% of naive CD4 clonotypes in common.

The chain uses TRBV6-6 and TRBJ2-7; D not certain. This sequence originates from a man in his late teens or twenties in good health. Some clones in this sample may be carry-over from other donors' samples. Sequenced: naive CD8+ T cells from PBMCs. CDR3 loop: CASSHSTSSYEQYF. The DNA for the CDR3 is TGTGCCAGCAGCCATTCTACAAGTTCCTACGAGCAGTACTTC.